These 29 T cell receptor beta chains share one sample of origin, sequenced in a study of neurological immune-mediated disorders. TCRdb reanalysed the 5' RACE reads using MiXCR and keeps one entry per CDR3 protein. The repertoire holds under 75,000 distinct CDR3 sequences, with approximately 3.6% as singletons. Sequencing was performed on PBMCs. These receptors were obtained from a woman aged 60-75 years with multiple sclerosis.

This clonotype has at least ten counts. V gene TRBV5-1 combines with J gene TRBJ2-7; 7 nucleotides match TRBD1. CDR3 size: 12 residues. Germline loops: CDR1 SGHRS, CDR2 YFSETQ. The V segment lost 4 bases and the J segment 6 bases; nucleotides outside the gene matches: 4. The CDR3: CASSETGFEQYF. The CDR3 DNA reads as TGCGCCAGCAGCGAGACAGGGTTCGAGCAGTACTTC.

In its sample, this clonotype was seen many times. The V gene is TRBV12-3 or TRBV12-4, the J gene TRBJ2-7, with D possibly matching TRBD2 (5 bases). Trimming shortened V by 5 bases and J by 13 bases, and 15 bases separated the two germline ends. CDR3 length: 11 residues. CDR3 DNA: TGTGCCAGCAGTCCGCGGGTAGGCCTTTACTTC. This encodes CASSPRVGLYF.

Many counts were recorded for this clonotype. The chain uses TRBV20-1 and TRBJ2-3, with D maybe TRBD2 (5 bases). V was pared by 1 base and J by 4 bases, with 12 bases between. The germline V gene encodes CDR1 DFQATT and CDR2 SNEGSKA (reference sequence). This CDR3 contains 14 residues. CDR3 nucleotides: TGCAGTGCTAGAGCCTTCGACTACGCAGATACGCAGTATTTT. Its translation is CSARAFDYADTQYF.

In its sample, this clonotype was seen many times. The chain uses TRBV5-8 and TRBJ2-3; no clear D. The CDR3 runs to 15 residues. Trimming took 0 bases from V and 0 from J, leaving 8 bases between them. The germline CDR1 and CDR2 sequences are SGHTS and YDEGEE. The CDR3 loop reads CASSLGAASTDTQYF. CDR3 coding DNA: TGTGCCAGCAGCTTGGGGGCGGCTAGCACAGATACGCAGTATTTT.

This clonotype was counted at least ten times. This chain connects TRBV20-1 to TRBJ2-1, with 8 bases fitting TRBD2. Germline V lookup: CDR1 DFQATT, CDR2 SNEGSKA (reference sequence). V dropped 7 bases and J dropped 9; count of bases not matched to a gene: 17. This CDR3 comprises 15 residues. CDR3 in DNA: TGCAGTGTATTAGGCGGGAGGCCCGGGTATGGTGAGCAGTTCTTC. As protein: CSVLGGRPGYGEQFF.

This clonotype was observed many times. This chain connects TRBV7-8 to TRBJ2-7; D could derive from TRBD1 or TRBD2 (6 bases each). CDR1 SGHVS and CDR2 FQNEAQ come from the germline V gene. This CDR3 has 15 amino acids. V was clipped by 0 bases and J by 2 bases, with 11 bases between them. The CDR3: CASSLARGGPYEQYF. In DNA form, the CDR3 reads TGTGCCAGCAGCTTAGCCAGAGGGGGGCCCTACGAGCAGTACTTC.

This clonotype was detected many times. V and J are TRBV21-1 and TRBJ1-1. TRBV21-1 is shown as a pseudogene. The CDR3 runs to 14 residues. The CDR3 sequence is CASSTDRLVTEAFF. CDR3 in DNA: TGTGCCAGCAGCACAGACCGGTTAGTCACTGAAGCTTTCTTT.

There are many counts of this clonotype. The rearrangement joins TRBV18 to TRBJ1-4; D call uncertain. Germline CDR1 and CDR2: KGHSH and LQKENI. This CDR3 has 16 residues. V was pared by 6 bases and J by 2 bases, with 16 bases between. DNA of the CDR3: TGTGCCAGCTCCTCGATGTTGCAGTCGACTAATGAAAAACTGTTTTTT. Translation: CASSSMLQSTNEKLFF.

This clonotype appeared many times. The V and J genes are TRBV5-1 and TRBJ2-7, with TRBD2 matching 7 bases. Germline CDR1 reads SGHRS; CDR2 reads YFSETQ. Losses at the gene ends were 1 base for V and 4 bases for J; bases not matched to a gene: 11. This CDR3 is 16 amino acids long. The DNA of the CDR3 is TGCGCCAGCAGCTTGATCTTCCGCGGGAGCCGATACGAGCAGTACTTC. It codes for CASSLIFRGSRYEQYF.

This clonotype was counted at least ten times. The rearrangement links TRBV10-3 to TRBJ1-1, with 10 bases that match TRBD1. CDR1 is ENHRY, CDR2 SYGVKD, per germline. CDR3 length equals 16 residues. The V segment lost 6 bases and the J segment 1 base; nucleotides outside the gene matches: 8. CDR3 loop: CAISGGQGKRNTEAFF. Written as DNA, the CDR3 is TGTGCCATCAGCGGGGGACAGGGGAAGAGGAACACTGAAGCTTTCTTT.

This clonotype was seen many times. V usage is TRBV2 and J usage is TRBJ1-6, with D maybe TRBD1 (6 bases). Trimming removed 5 bases from V and 8 bases from J, with 16 bases in between. Germline V gene sequence: CDR1 SNHLY, CDR2 FYNNEI. The CDR3 has 15 amino acids. CDR3 nucleotide sequence: TGTGCCAGCAGTTACAGGGACCCTACATATTCACCCCTCCACTTT. Protein: CASSYRDPTYSPLHF.

Many counts were recorded for this clonotype. The chain carries TRBV12-3 or TRBV12-4 and TRBJ1-5, with D tentatively TRBD1 (5 bases). This CDR3 spans 15 amino acids. The V gene lost 5 bases and the J gene lost 0 bases, with 11 bases spanning the gap. The CDR3 sequence is CASSGMGDSNQPQHF. CDR3 nucleotides: TGTGCCAGCAGTGGGATGGGGGATAGCAATCAGCCCCAGCATTTT.

In its sample, this clonotype was seen many times. The chain recombines TRBV7-9 with TRBJ1-5; D remains ambiguous. V lost 3 bases and J lost 5, with 5 bases in between. Germline lookup yields CDR1 SEHNR and CDR2 FQNEAQ (reference sequence). This CDR3 spans 12 amino acids. This chain's CDR3 is CASSFGDQPQHF. For the CDR3, the DNA is TGTGCCAGCAGCTTTGGCGATCAGCCCCAGCATTTT.

This clonotype appeared many times. The V gene is TRBV28, the J gene TRBJ2-7, with 12 bases fitting TRBD1. Germline lookup yields CDR1 MDHEN and CDR2 SYDVKM. The V and J ends lost 3 bases and 3 bases, in that order; junction bases with no gene match: 12. This CDR3 has 18 residues. The CDR3 coding sequence is TGTGCCAGCAGTTTCGCCACCTCCGGGACAGGGGGCCTCTACGAGCAGTACTTC. Translated: CASSFATSGTGGLYEQYF. The complete variable domain, with remaining parts taken from reference TRBV28 and TRBJ2-7, reads DVKVTQSSRYLVKRTGEKVFLECVQDMDHENMFWYRQDPGLGLRLIYFSYDVKMKEKGDIPEGYSVSREKKERFSLILESASTNQTSMYLCASSFATSGTGGLYEQYFGPGTRLTVT.

This clonotype was observed many times. This rearrangement joins TRBV20-1 to TRBJ2-3; 8 bases are a match to TRBD2. This CDR3 comprises 14 residues. The germline CDR1 and CDR2 sequences are DFQATT and SNEGSKA (reference sequence). With V trimmed by 3 bases and J by 6 bases, 8 bases remained unmatched. This chain's CDR3 is CSASQTSGGDTQYF. Written as DNA, the CDR3 is TGCAGTGCTAGTCAAACTAGCGGTGGGGATACGCAGTATTTT.

This clonotype was recorded at least ten times. The V call is TRBV12-3 or TRBV12-4, the J call TRBJ2-7, with a possible D match to TRBD2 (6 bases). The ends were cut back, 4 bases at V and 0 bases at J, with 10 bases in the middle. The CDR3 consists of 14 residues. The CDR3 protein is CASSWGGVSYEQYF. The CDR3 DNA follows: TGTGCCAGCAGTTGGGGCGGGGTCTCCTACGAGCAGTACTTC.

This clonotype was observed many times. The V and J genes are TRBV5-1 and TRBJ2-2; no firm D call. V was pared by 0 bases and J by 5 bases, with 11 bases between. This CDR3 has 15 residues. Germline CDR1 SGHRS, CDR2 YFSETQ. In DNA, the CDR3 is TGCGCCAGCAGCTTGGAGGTCGGACCGACCGGGGAGCTGTTTTTT. Translating gives CASSLEVGPTGELFF.

This clonotype has ten or more counts. This chain joins TRBV7-9 and TRBJ2-1, with D tentatively TRBD2 (5 bases). Trimming left V 2 bases short and J 8 bases short, with 16 bases between. The CDR3 totals 15 residues. Germline-derived CDR1 and CDR2 are SEHNR and FQNEAQ (reference sequence). The CDR3 DNA is TGTGCCAGCAGCTTACAAGAGGGAGCCTGGTATGAGCAGTTCTTC. Translating gives CASSLQEGAWYEQFF.

To note about this clonotype: A single base separates this from a much larger clone, so it may be a read error. The rearrangement links TRBV20-1 to TRBJ2-7; 10 bases agree with TRBD2. CDR3 length equals 15 residues. The V gene's germline CDR1 is DFQATT and CDR2 SNEGSKA (reference sequence). The V segment lost 6 bases and the J segment 7 bases; nucleotides outside the gene matches: 15. This CDR3 reads CSAGPSGGAIEEQYF. CDR3 coding DNA: TGCAGTGCGGGACCAAGCGGGGGGGCAATCGAAGAGCAGTACTTC.

This clonotype has ten or more counts. The J gene is TRBJ1-1, the V gene TRBV20-1, with 8 positions matching TRBD1. Germline assignment: CDR1 DFQATT and CDR2 SNEGSKA (reference sequence). The CDR3 is 14 residues long. V trimming: 3 bases; J trimming: 7 bases; junction bases outside the gene matches: 10. This CDR3 reads CSASKAGTGGEAFF. The CDR3 nucleotides are TGCAGTGCTAGTAAGGCCGGGACAGGCGGTGAAGCTTTCTTT.

In its sample, this clonotype was seen many times. This chain uses TRBV4-1 with TRBJ2-1; a possible D gene is TRBD2 (5 bases). Germline values: CDR1 MGHRA, CDR2 YSYEKL. CDR3 size: 15 residues. V gave up 6 bases and J gave up 4 bases, with 16 bases separating them. Here the CDR3 DNA reads TGCGCCAGCAGACGCGCTAATACTAGATACAATGAGCAGTTCTTC. Residues: CASRRANTRYNEQFF.

As regards this clonotype: Just one base apart from a much larger clone, this may be a read error. This chain connects TRBV20-1 to TRBJ2-7, with D possibly matching TRBD1 (6 bases). Germline CDR1 and CDR2: DFQATT and SNEGSKA (reference sequence). The CDR3 totals 12 residues. Trimming took 6 bases from V and 6 from J, leaving 15 bases between them. The CDR3 sequence is CSARSAGAEQYF. The CDR3 DNA is TGCAGTGCGCGAAGTGCAGGGGCCGAGCAGTACTTC.

The chain combines TRBV7-6 with TRBJ2-2; D might be TRBD2 (5 bases). The CDR3 runs 14 residues. The germline V and J ends were trimmed by 8 bases and 2 bases, with 12 bases remaining between them. Germline V gene lookup returns CDR1 SGHVS and CDR2 FNYEAQ. The CDR3 is CASVATANTGELFF. The CDR3 bases are TGTGCCAGCGTAGCGACTGCAAACACCGGGGAGCTGTTTTTT.

Ten or more counts support this clonotype. The V call is TRBV18, the J call TRBJ2-7; D gene ambiguous. CDR1 and CDR2 (germline): KGHSH, LQKENI. The CDR3 has 13 residues. Trimming shortened V by 1 base and J by 0 bases, and 4 bases separated the two germline ends. The CDR3 loop is CASSPLSSYEQYF. The CDR3 DNA sequence: TGTGCCAGCTCACCACTCAGCTCCTACGAGCAGTACTTC. Variable domain in full (rest from reference TRBV18 and TRBJ2-7): NAGVMQNPRHLVRRRGQEARLRCSPMKGHSHVYWYRQLPEEGLKFMVYLQKENIIDESGMPKERFSAEFPKEGPSILRIQQVVRGDSAAYFCASSPLSSYEQYFGPGTRLTVT.

This clonotype was observed at least ten times. J is TRBJ1-5 and V is TRBV6-2 or TRBV6-3; D perhaps matches TRBD1 (5 bases). This CDR3 contains 17 residues. In germline, CDR1 is MNHEY, CDR2 SVGEGT. The V end was cut by 6 bases, the J end by 7 bases, with 25 bases between. CDR3 in amino acids: CASRSDGGSGLGQPQHF. CDR3 sequence (DNA): TGTGCCAGCAGATCTGATGGGGGTTCGGGGCTGGGGCAGCCCCAGCATTTT.

This clonotype was counted ten times or more. This chain uses TRBV28 with TRBJ2-7; 8 positions agree with TRBD1. Germline trimming cut 5 bases from V and 6 bases from J; bases unmatched to any gene: 9. CDR1 and CDR2 from the germline V gene are MDHEN and SYDVKM. The CDR3 consists of 14 residues. CDR3 amino acids: CASSLGQGGLEQYF. CDR3 nucleotide sequence: TGTGCCAGCAGTCTCGGACAGGGTGGGCTCGAGCAGTACTTC.

This clonotype has ten or more counts. The junction departs from germline at one end; a sequencing error may be responsible. V is TRBV7-2 and J is TRBJ1-2; 7 bases are a match to TRBD1. CDR1 and CDR2 (germline): SGHTA, FQGNSA. This CDR3 comprises 13 residues. The CDR3 DNA is TGTGCCAACAGCCCGGGAGACAGGGAAGACTACACCTTC. Translated, it gives CANSPGDREDYTF.

In regard to this clonotype: Compared with germline, one end of the junction differs, possibly owing to a read error. The chain is built from TRBV5-1 and TRBJ1-5; D gene ambiguous. Germline V lookup: CDR1 SGHRS, CDR2 YFSETQ. CDR3 length equals 14 residues. Here the CDR3 reads CASSFSVGGKTQNF. In DNA form, the CDR3 reads TGCGCCAGCAGCTTTTCAGTAGGTGGGAAGACCCAGAATTTT.

This clonotype was detected ten times or more. The CDR3 is CASSLERASTDTQYF. Written as DNA, the CDR3 is TGTGCCAGCAGTTTAGAAAGGGCTAGCACAGATACGCAGTATTTT. This rearrangement joins TRBV28 to TRBJ2-3; D uncertain. Germline lookup yields CDR1 MDHEN and CDR2 SYDVKM. The CDR3 extends over 15 amino acids. Trimming stripped 2 bases from V and 0 bases from J, with 9 bases between.